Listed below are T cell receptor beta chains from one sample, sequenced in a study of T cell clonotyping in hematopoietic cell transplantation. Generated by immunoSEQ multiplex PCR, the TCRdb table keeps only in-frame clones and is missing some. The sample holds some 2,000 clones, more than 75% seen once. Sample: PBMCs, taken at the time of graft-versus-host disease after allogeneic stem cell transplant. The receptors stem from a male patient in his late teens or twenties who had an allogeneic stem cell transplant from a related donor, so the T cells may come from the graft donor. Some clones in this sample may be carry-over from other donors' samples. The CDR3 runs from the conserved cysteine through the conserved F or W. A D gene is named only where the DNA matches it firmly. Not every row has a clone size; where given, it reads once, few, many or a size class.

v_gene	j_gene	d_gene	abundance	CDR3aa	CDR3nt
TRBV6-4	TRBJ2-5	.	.	CASSQDIRGTQYF	TGTGCCAGCAGTCAGGACATTCGAGGGACCCAGTACTTC
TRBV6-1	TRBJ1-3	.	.	CASIQGPGNTIYF	TGTGCCAGCATACAGGGTCCGGGAAACACCATATATTTT
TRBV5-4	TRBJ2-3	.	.	CASSPEADTGPQYF	TGTGCCAGCAGCCCCGAGGCAGACACCGGGCCGCAGTATTTT
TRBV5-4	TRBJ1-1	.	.	CASSRDGSEAFF	TGTGCCAGCAGCAGGGATGGGTCTGAAGCTTTCTTT
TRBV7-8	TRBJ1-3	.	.	CASSPTPRGPGNTIYF	TGTGCCAGCAGTCCCACCCCCCGGGGCCCTGGAAACACCATATATTTT
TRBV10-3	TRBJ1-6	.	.	CAISESGRSSYNSPLHF	TGTGCCATCAGTGAGTCGGGACGGAGCTCCTATAATTCACCCCTCCACTTT
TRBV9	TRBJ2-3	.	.	CASSVALVSGGADTQYF	TGTGCCAGCAGCGTAGCTCTCGTAAGCGGTGGCGCAGATACGCAGTATTTT
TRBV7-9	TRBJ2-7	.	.	CASSLSFDEQYF	TGTGCCAGCAGCTTAAGTTTCGACGAGCAGTACTTC
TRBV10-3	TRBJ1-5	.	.	CAIAVGGNQPQHF	TGTGCCATCGCAGTAGGGGGCAATCAGCCCCAGCATTTT
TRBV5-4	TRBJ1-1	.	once	CASSSGTYRVMNTEAFF	TGTGCCAGCAGCTCTGGGACTTACCGGGTCATGAACACTGAAGCTTTCTTT
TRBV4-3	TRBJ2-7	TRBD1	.	CASSQDIGRGHDEQYF	TGCGCCAGCAGCCAAGATATCGGCAGGGGGCACGACGAGCAGTACTTC
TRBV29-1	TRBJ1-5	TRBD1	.	CSVSTGMGQPQHF	TGCAGCGTTTCGACAGGGATGGGACAGCCCCAGCATTTT
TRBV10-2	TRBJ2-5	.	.	CASSAYGQTTRETQYF	TGCGCCAGCAGTGCCTACGGACAGACGACCCGGGAGACCCAGTACTTC
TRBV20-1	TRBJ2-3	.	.	CSASTDTQYF	TGCAGTGCTAGCACAGATACGCAGTATTTT
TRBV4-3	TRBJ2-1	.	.	CASSQGTGGIYNEQFF	TGCGCCAGCAGCCAAGGAACCGGCGGGATTTACAATGAGCAGTTCTTC
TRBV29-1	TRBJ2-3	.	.	CSVTDSFFETDTQYF	TGCAGCGTCACGGATAGTTTTTTTGAGACAGATACGCAGTATTTT
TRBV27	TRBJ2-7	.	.	CASSPTGLRYEQYF	TGTGCCAGCAGCCCGACAGGTCTTCGCTACGAGCAGTACTTC
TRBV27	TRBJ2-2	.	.	CASSGGATNTGELFF	TGTGCCAGCAGTGGGGGGGCAACGAACACCGGGGAGCTGTTTTTT
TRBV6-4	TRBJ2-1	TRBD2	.	CASLRGEGPEPNEQFF	TGTGCCAGCCTTAGAGGGGAGGGGCCGGAACCTAATGAGCAGTTCTTC
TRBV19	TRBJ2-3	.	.	CASSIEGKSDTQYF	TGTGCCAGTAGTATCGAGGGAAAGTCAGATACGCAGTATTTT
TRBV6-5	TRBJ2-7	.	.	CASSFSVEGKRHEQYF	TGTGCCAGCAGTTTCTCTGTAGAGGGGAAAAGGCACGAGCAGTACTTC
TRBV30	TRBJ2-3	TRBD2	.	CAWSGYNSGTSGSRGTDTQYF	TGTGCCTGGAGTGGATACAATTCCGGGACTAGCGGGAGTCGCGGCACAGATACGCAGTATTTT
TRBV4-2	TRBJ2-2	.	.	CASSQRSGSTGELFF	TGTGCCAGCAGCCAGAGGAGCGGAAGCACCGGGGAGCTGTTTTTT
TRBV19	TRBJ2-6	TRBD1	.	CASSIDQKGANGANVLTF	TGTGCCAGTAGTATAGATCAAAAGGGGGCGAATGGGGCCAACGTCCTGACTTTC
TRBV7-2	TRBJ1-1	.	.	CASSNTEAFF	TGTGCCAGCAGCAACACTGAAGCTTTCTTT
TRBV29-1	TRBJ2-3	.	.	CSVGRGSTDTQYF	TGCAGCGTTGGGCGGGGAAGCACAGATACGCAGTATTTT
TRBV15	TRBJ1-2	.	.	CATSRGRGTNYGYTF	TGTGCCACCAGCAGAGGCCGGGGAACTAACTATGGCTACACCTTC
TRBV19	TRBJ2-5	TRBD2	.	CASSPRGAGYQETQYF	TGTGCCAGTAGTCCTCGTGGAGCGGGGTACCAAGAGACCCAGTACTTC
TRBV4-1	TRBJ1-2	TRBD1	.	CASSPTGQDYGYTF	TGCGCCAGCTCCCCGACAGGGCAGGACTATGGCTACACCTTC
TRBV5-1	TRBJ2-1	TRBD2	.	CASSDLAGVKNEQFF	TGCGCCAGCAGCGATCTAGCGGGAGTGAAGAATGAGCAGTTCTTC
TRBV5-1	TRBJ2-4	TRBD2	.	CASSSLSGGSKNIQYF	TGCGCCAGCAGCTCCCTGAGCGGGGGGAGCAAAAACATTCAGTACTTC
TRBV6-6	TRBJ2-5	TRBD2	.	CASRSGGAGQETQYF	TGTGCCAGCCGGAGCGGGGGGGCTGGCCAAGAGACCCAGTACTTC
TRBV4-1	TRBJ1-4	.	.	CASSPREGVEKLFF	TGCGCCAGCAGCCCCCGTGAGGGAGTCGAAAAACTGTTTTTT
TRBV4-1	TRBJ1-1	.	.	CASSQDSWLQRGNTEAFF	TGCGCCAGCAGCCAAGATTCATGGTTACAGAGGGGGAACACTGAAGCTTTCTTT
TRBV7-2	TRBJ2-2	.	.	CASSLWGAGNTGELFF	TGTGCCAGCAGCTTATGGGGGGCAGGTAACACCGGGGAGCTGTTTTTT
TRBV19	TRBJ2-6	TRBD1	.	CASRTGVHAFSGANVLTF	TGTGCCAGTAGGACAGGGGTCCACGCTTTCTCTGGGGCCAACGTCCTGACTTTC
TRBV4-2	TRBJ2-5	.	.	CASSLGTLGQETQYF	TGTGCCAGCAGCCTCGGGACATTGGGGCAAGAGACCCAGTACTTC
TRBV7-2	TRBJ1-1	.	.	CASSLNRNTEAFF	TGTGCCAGCAGCCTAAACAGAAACACTGAAGCTTTCTTT
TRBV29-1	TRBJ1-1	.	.	CSGQTRDTEAFF	TGCAGCGGACAAACAAGAGACACTGAAGCTTTCTTT
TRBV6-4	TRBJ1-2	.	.	CASTNLQGRRVYGYTF	TGTGCCAGCACTAACCTTCAGGGGAGAAGGGTTTATGGCTACACCTTC
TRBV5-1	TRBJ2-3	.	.	CASSPENTDTQYF	TGCGCCAGCAGCCCAGAGAATACAGATACGCAGTATTTT
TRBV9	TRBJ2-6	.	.	CASSGAGSGANVLTF	TGTGCCAGCAGCGGAGCTGGCTCTGGGGCCAACGTCCTGACTTTC
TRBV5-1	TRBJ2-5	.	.	CASSLSQETQYF	TGCGCCAGCAGCTTGTCACAAGAGACCCAGTACTTC
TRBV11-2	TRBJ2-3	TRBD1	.	CASRPRTGPRPQYF	TGTGCCAGCAGGCCCCGGACAGGCCCCCGTCCGCAGTATTTT
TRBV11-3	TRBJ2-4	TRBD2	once	CASSNDRRGSIQYF	TGTGCCAGCAGCAACGACCGGCGGGGGAGCATTCAGTACTTC
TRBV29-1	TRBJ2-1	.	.	CSVVGGSSYNEQFF	TGCAGCGTTGTCGGCGGCAGCTCCTACAATGAGCAGTTCTTC
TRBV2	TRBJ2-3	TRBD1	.	CASSSRSGTVQGDTQYF	TGTGCCAGCAGCTCCCGATCCGGGACAGTACAAGGAGATACGCAGTATTTT
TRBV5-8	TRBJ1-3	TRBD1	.	CASSSGDRSSGNTIYF	TGTGCCAGCAGCTCAGGGGACAGATCTTCTGGAAACACCATATATTTT
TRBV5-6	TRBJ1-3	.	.	CASSLQKFTSGNTIYF	TGTGCCAGCAGCTTGCAGAAATTCACTTCTGGAAACACCATATATTTT